The clone carrying this T cell receptor (beta chain) was counted a few times. Its antigen is not known. Patients aged 18 to 65 with hyperthyroidism were newly diagnosed, with duration under 2 months. Patients with uncontrolled infections, other autoimmune diseases, pregnancy or lactation were excluded. This sample was included in a study of T cells in Graves' hyperthyroidism and ophthalmopathy. Whole-study context: Peripheral blood sampling occurred at initial diagnosis, before any treatment.

RNA transcripts served as the template for amplifying TCR beta CDR3 regions. The HTBI primer set served for first-round RT-PCR of the TCR CDR3. Each CDR3 protein is one row after TCRdb ran MiXCR on the multiplex PCR reads. The data hold over 250,000 distinct CDR3 sequences, with about 25% observed a single time. Study results and caveats: Progression to ophthalmopathy was predicted a median of 6.5 months early.

The V and J ends lost 6 bases and 1 base respectively, with 12 bases between them. Germline V gene sequence: CDR1 LGHDT, CDR2 YNNKEL (reference sequence). This CDR3 comprises 14 residues. This chain joins TRBV3-1 and TRBJ2-5; D may match TRBD1 or TRBD2 (5 bases each). This TCR was recovered from a man in his forties with Graves' hyperthyroidism that later progressed to Graves' ophthalmopathy. The sequenced sample consisted of blood. The CDR3 DNA is TGTGCCAGCAGTTACGGGGACCTCCAAGAGACCCAGTACTTC. It yields the protein CASSYGDLQETQYF.